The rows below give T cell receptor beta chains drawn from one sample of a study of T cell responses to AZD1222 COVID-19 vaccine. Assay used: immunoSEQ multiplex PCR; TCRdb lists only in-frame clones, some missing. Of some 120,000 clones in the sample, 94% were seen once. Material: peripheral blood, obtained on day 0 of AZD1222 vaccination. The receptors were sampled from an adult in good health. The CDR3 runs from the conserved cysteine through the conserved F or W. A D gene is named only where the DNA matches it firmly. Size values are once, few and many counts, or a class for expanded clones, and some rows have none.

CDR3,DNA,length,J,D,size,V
CASSMGQGNTEAFF,TGTGCCAGTAGTATGGGGCAGGGAAACACTGAAGCTTTCTTT,14,TRBJ1-1,.,.,TRBV19
CASSLDGTSGRYNEQFF,TGTGCCAGCAGCTTGGATGGTACTAGCGGGAGGTACAATGAGCAGTTCTTC,17,TRBJ2-1,TRBD2,.,TRBV5-4
CASSLFQGGDEQYF,TGTGCCAGCAGCTTATTCCAGGGAGGGGACGAGCAGTACTTC,14,TRBJ2-7,TRBD2,.,TRBV7-2
CASRREDSYGYTF,TGTGCCAGCAGGCGAGAGGACAGCTATGGCTACACCTTC,13,TRBJ1-2,.,.,TRBV6-5
CASRSTGTGDEKLFF,TGTGCCAGCAGATCTACCGGGACAGGAGATGAAAAACTGTTTTTT,15,TRBJ1-4,TRBD1,once,TRBV28
CAWSSSDDSNEQFF,TGTGCCTGGAGTTCCTCGGACGACTCCAATGAGCAGTTCTTC,14,TRBJ2-1,.,.,TRBV30
CASSVWDQYNEQFF,TGTGCCAGCTCAGTTTGGGACCAGTACAATGAGCAGTTCTTC,14,TRBJ2-1,.,once,TRBV18
CASSEGGFKAFF,TGTGCCAGCAGTGAAGGGGGTTTTAAAGCTTTCTTT,12,TRBJ1-1,.,.,TRBV6-1
CASSLTLAEFNNEQFF,TGTGCCAGCAGTCTAACCCTAGCGGAGTTTAACAATGAGCAGTTCTTC,16,TRBJ2-1,TRBD2,.,TRBV28
CASSYTNYEQYF,TGTGCCAGCAGTTATACCAACTACGAGCAGTACTTC,12,TRBJ2-7,.,.,TRBV6-2/TRBV6-3
CATSSGPSYEQYF,TGTGCCACCTCTAGCGGTCCTTCCTACGAGCAGTACTTC,13,TRBJ2-7,TRBD2,.,TRBV27
CASRAGTEPRDTQYF,TGTGCCAGCCGAGCCGGGACAGAACCGCGAGATACGCAGTATTTT,15,TRBJ2-3,TRBD1,.,TRBV2
CASSQDLQTENQPQHF,TGTGCCAGCAGCCAAGATCTCCAGACAGAAAATCAGCCCCAGCATTTT,16,TRBJ1-5,.,.,TRBV3-1/TRBV3-2
CASRPDRGARETQYF,TGTGCCAGCAGACCCGACAGGGGGGCACGGGAGACCCAGTACTTC,15,TRBJ2-5,TRBD1,.,TRBV6-5
CASGLQSNTEAFF,TGTGCCAGCGGGTTGCAGTCGAACACTGAAGCTTTCTTT,13,TRBJ1-1,.,once,TRBV12-3/TRBV12-4
CASSTPGSNRGNTIYF,TGTGCCAGCAGTACCCCGGGGTCAAATAGGGGAAACACCATATATTTT,16,TRBJ1-3,.,few,TRBV28
CASSSYRHYEQYF,TGTGCCAGCAGCTCATACCGCCACTACGAGCAGTACTTC,13,TRBJ2-7,.,.,TRBV7-6
CASSQDGGLRKYF,TGTGCCAGCAGCCAAGATGGGGGCCTACGGAAGTACTTC,13,TRBJ2-7,.,.,TRBV7-9
CASSGGPINEQFF,TGTGCCAGCAGTGGCGGGCCGATCAATGAGCAGTTCTTC,13,TRBJ2-1,.,.,TRBV2
CASSPSGRGYNEQFF,TGTGCCAGCAGCCCGAGCGGGAGGGGATACAATGAGCAGTTCTTC,15,TRBJ2-1,TRBD2,.,TRBV5-4
CASSLDGAAGYTF,TGTGCCAGCAGTTTAGACGGGGCAGCTGGCTACACCTTC,13,TRBJ1-2,.,.,TRBV6-2/TRBV6-3
CASSLAATNEKLFF,TGCGCCAGCAGCTTGGCGGCAACTAATGAAAAACTGTTTTTT,14,TRBJ1-4,.,.,TRBV5-1
CASSPARRGYNEQFF,TGTGCCAGCAGTCCCGCCCGGAGGGGCTACAATGAGCAGTTCTTC,15,TRBJ2-1,.,.,TRBV28
CASRGAGDGTTTEQYF,TGCGCCAGCAGGGGAGCTGGGGACGGGACTACGACCGAGCAGTACTTC,16,TRBJ2-7,TRBD2,.,TRBV5-1
CASGIAGSPLHF,TGTGCCAGCGGGATCGCGGGATCACCCCTCCACTTT,12,TRBJ1-6,.,.,TRBV7-3
CASSPRQGPETQYF,TGTGCCAGCAGCCCGCGACAGGGCCCGGAGACCCAGTACTTC,14,TRBJ2-5,TRBD1,.,TRBV7-2
CASSISSSPPYGYTF,TGTGCCAGTAGTATCTCCAGCTCTCCCCCCTATGGCTACACCTTC,15,TRBJ1-2,.,.,TRBV19
CASSSDDRVYEQYF,TGTGCCAGCAGCTCAGACGACAGGGTCTACGAGCAGTACTTC,14,TRBJ2-7,TRBD1,.,TRBV7-8
CASSYGTARTDTQYF,TGTGCCAGCAGTTACGGGACAGCCCGCACAGATACGCAGTATTTT,15,TRBJ2-3,TRBD1,once,TRBV6-5
CASSSRTGTEAFF,TGCGCCAGCAGCTCCCGGACAGGCACTGAAGCTTTCTTT,13,TRBJ1-1,TRBD1,once,TRBV5-1
CASSLKGDVHNEQFF,TGTGCCAGCAGCTTAAAGGGGGACGTCCACAATGAGCAGTTCTTC,15,TRBJ2-1,.,.,TRBV7-6
CATTWAASYEQYF,TGTGCCACAACCTGGGCGGCCTCCTACGAGCAGTACTTC,13,TRBJ2-7,.,.,TRBV18
CASSQGRVGEQFF,TGTGCCAGCAGCCAAGGTCGGGTCGGAGAGCAGTTCTTC,13,TRBJ2-1,.,.,TRBV14
CASSQDAQWNIYGYTF,TGTGCCAGCAGCCAAGATGCCCAGTGGAACATCTATGGCTACACCTTC,16,TRBJ1-2,.,.,TRBV3-1/TRBV3-2
CASSQALGTSLYEQYF,TGTGCCAGCAGCCAAGCATTAGGAACTAGCCTCTACGAGCAGTACTTC,16,TRBJ2-7,.,.,TRBV3-1/TRBV3-2
CASSLAGGPGELFF,TGTGCCAGCAGCCTAGCGGGAGGGCCCGGGGAGCTGTTTTTT,14,TRBJ2-2,TRBD2,.,TRBV3-1/TRBV3-2
CAWRIGTGNSPLHF,TGTGCCTGGAGAATAGGGACAGGGAATTCACCCCTCCACTTT,14,TRBJ1-6,TRBD1,.,TRBV30
CASSWAVDTQYF,TGTGCCAGCAGCTGGGCGGTAGATACGCAGTATTTT,12,TRBJ2-3,.,.,TRBV7-2
CASSEGTGSYNEQFF,TGTGCCAGCAGTGAAGGGACAGGATCCTACAATGAGCAGTTCTTC,15,TRBJ2-1,TRBD1,.,TRBV2
CASSRENTGELFF,TGTGCCAGCAGTAGGGAGAACACCGGGGAGCTGTTTTTT,13,TRBJ2-2,.,.,TRBV2
CASSIAPSEGYGYTF,TGTGCCAGTAGTATAGCCCCCTCTGAGGGCTATGGCTACACCTTC,15,TRBJ1-2,.,.,TRBV19
CATRGAGETQYF,TGTGCCACCAGAGGGGCGGGGGAGACCCAGTACTTC,12,TRBJ2-5,.,.,TRBV24-1
CAISDYGVSNQPQHF,TGTGCCATCAGTGATTACGGGGTTAGCAATCAGCCCCAGCATTTT,15,TRBJ1-5,.,.,TRBV10-3